This T cell receptor beta chain was captured by sequencing in a study of Ad26.COV2.S vaccination and SARS-CoV-2 variants. Study-wide results and limits: Whether participants received vaccine or placebo, their non-spike TCR breadth was similar.

Germline loops: CDR1 LNHNV, CDR2 YYDKDF (reference sequence). Trimming shortened V by 4 bases and J by 2 bases, and 9 bases separated the two germline ends. The CDR3 contains 13 residues. Regarding this clone: Its matching antigen is unknown.

Measured with immunoSEQ multiplex PCR; TCRdb has only the in-frame clones, and not every one. The sample has under 150,000 clones; roughly 85% are singletons. The clonotype originates from a human donor who had recovered from COVID-19. The specimen comprised peripheral blood, sampled after recovery from COVID-19. The rearrangement uses TRBV15 and TRBJ2-7; D is unclear. The CDR3 bases are TGTGCCACCAGCACATGGGAAACCTACGAGCAGTACTTC. Amino acid sequence: CATSTWETYEQYF.